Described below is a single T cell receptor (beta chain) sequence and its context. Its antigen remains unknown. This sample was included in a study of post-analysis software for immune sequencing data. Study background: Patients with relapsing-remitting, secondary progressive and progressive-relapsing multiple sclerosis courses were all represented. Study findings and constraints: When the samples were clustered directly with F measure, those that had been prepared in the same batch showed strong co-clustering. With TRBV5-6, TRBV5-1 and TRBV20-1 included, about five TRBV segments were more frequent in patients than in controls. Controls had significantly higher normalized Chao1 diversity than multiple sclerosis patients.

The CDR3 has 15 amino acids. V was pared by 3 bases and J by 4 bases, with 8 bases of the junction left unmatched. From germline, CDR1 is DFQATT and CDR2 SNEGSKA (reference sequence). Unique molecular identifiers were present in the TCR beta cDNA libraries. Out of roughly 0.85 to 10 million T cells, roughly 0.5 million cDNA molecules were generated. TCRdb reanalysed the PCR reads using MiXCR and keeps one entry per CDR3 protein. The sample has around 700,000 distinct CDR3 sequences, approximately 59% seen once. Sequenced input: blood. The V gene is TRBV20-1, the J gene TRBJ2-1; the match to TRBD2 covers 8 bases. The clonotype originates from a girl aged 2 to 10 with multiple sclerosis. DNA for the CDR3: TGCAGTGCTAGTTCTCTAGCGGGTTTATACAATGAGCAGTTCTTC. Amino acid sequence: CSASSLAGLYNEQFF.